The present T cell receptor beta chain was sequenced within a study of blood T cells in healthy people across ages. Across the study: Capture via template switching afforded approximately one barcoded beta molecule per two T cells. Findings and caveats of the study: With unsorted PBMCs, a conclusive comparison of naive versus antigen-experienced cells was not possible. Higher diversity and more naive CD4+ cells were features of long-lived donors, compared to aged donors.

This clonotype appeared many times. What it binds is not known. Each of the donors had around 9 milliliters of peripheral blood drawn into EDTA-treated Vacutainer tubes. V shed 5 bases and J shed 10 bases, with 8 bases lying between them. The CDR3 runs 11 residues. Germline V lookup: CDR1 MDHEN, CDR2 SYDVKM. A second PCR of 7 to 11 cycles used a sample-barcoded 5' primer and a J-beta primer mix. MiXCR was run by TCRdb on the 5' RACE reads, yielding one entry per CDR3 protein. Of 550,000 to 750,000 distinct CDR3 sequences listed, around 20% are singletons. The sequencing input was blood. The V call is TRBV28, the J call TRBJ1-4; no firm D call. This receptor was taken from a man in his sixties or seventies in good health. CDR3 amino acids: CASSLRAKLFF. CDR3 nucleotide sequence: TGTGCCAGCAGTCTCCGGGCAAAACTGTTTTTT.